The clone carrying this T cell receptor (beta chain) was counted a few times. Its target is unknown. This sample stems from a study of blood T cells in healthy people across ages. Study at large: Researchers report that template switching captured about one barcoded beta molecule per two T cells.

The CDR3 consists of 17 residues. Germline V gene lookup returns CDR1 SGHDT and CDR2 YYEEEE. Trimming shortened V by 0 bases and J by 0 bases, and 10 bases separated the two germline ends. Next came a second PCR, run for about 7 to 12 cycles, which used a sample-barcoded 5' primer along with a J-beta primer mix. All cDNA molecules were each tagged by a template-switch adaptor with 12 random nucleotides. One entry per CDR3 protein, called by TCRdb with MiXCR from the 5' RACE reads. Of more than 1,400,000 distinct CDR3 sequences listed, roughly 40% were seen once; the top ten hold 7.9%. Study observations and caveats: Donors of long life had a larger count of naive CD4+ cells and greater diversity than aged donors.

This clonotype was obtained from a young woman in good health. The chain joins TRBV5-6 to TRBJ2-6; D remains unclear. The source material was blood. The CDR3 DNA reads as TGTGCCAGCAGCTTGGGCTGGATATCCTCTGGGGCCAACGTCCTGACTTTC. Its protein is CASSLGWISSGANVLTF.